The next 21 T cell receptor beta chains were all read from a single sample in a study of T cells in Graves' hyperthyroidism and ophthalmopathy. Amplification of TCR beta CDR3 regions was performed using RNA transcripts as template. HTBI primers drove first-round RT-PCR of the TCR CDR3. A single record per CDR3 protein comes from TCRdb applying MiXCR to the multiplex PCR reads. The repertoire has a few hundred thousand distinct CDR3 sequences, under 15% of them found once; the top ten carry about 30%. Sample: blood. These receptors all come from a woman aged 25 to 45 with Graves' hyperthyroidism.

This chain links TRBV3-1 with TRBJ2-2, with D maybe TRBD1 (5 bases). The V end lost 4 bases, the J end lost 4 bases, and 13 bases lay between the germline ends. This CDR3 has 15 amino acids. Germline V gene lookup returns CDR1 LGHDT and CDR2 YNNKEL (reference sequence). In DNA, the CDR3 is TGTGCCAGCAGCCGCACAGGCGAAGCCACCGGGGAGCTGTTTTTT. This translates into CASSRTGEATGELFF.

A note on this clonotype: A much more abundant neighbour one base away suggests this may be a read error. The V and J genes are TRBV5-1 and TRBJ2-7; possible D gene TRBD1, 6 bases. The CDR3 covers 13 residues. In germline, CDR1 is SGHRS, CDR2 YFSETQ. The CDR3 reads CASGFTGPYEQYF. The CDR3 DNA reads TGCGCCAGCGGCTTTACAGGGCCCTACGAGCAGTACTTC.

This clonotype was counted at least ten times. DNA of the CDR3: TGCGCCAGCAGCTTGGTTTTAACGGAATCCTACAATGAGCAGTTCTTC. It specifies CASSLVLTESYNEQFF. The chain has TRBV5-1 and TRBJ2-1; D is uncertain. Germline CDR1 is SGHRS and CDR2 is YFSETQ. V was cut by 0 bases and J by 1 base, with 11 bases left in between. The CDR3 consists of 16 residues.

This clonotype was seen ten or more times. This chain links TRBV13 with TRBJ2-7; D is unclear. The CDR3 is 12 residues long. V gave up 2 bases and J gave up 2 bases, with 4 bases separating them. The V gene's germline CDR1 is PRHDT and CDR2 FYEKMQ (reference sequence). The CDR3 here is CASSLRAYEQYF. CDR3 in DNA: TGTGCCAGCAGCTTAAGAGCCTACGAGCAGTACTTC.

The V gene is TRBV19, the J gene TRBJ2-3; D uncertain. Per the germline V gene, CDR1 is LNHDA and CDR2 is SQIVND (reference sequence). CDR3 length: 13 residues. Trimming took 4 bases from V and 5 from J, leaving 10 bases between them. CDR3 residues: CASSTVRGDTQYF. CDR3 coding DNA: TGTGCCAGTAGTACCGTGAGAGGAGATACGCAGTATTTT.

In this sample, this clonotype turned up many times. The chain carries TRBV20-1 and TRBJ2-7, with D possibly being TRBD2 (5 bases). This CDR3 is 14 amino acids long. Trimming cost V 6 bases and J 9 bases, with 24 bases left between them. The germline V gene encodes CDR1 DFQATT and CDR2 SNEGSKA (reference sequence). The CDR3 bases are TGCAGTGCGCCACGTGCGACGGGCTCAAGCGGGCAGTACTTC. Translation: CSAPRATGSSGQYF.

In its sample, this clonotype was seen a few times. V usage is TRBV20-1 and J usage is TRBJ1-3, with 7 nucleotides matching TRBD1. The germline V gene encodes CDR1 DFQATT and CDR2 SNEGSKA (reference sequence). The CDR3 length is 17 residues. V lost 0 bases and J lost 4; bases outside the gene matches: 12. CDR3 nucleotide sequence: TGCAGTGCTAGAGAGATTGGGGGCGACAGGGAGGGAAACACCATATATTTT. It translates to CSAREIGGDREGNTIYF.

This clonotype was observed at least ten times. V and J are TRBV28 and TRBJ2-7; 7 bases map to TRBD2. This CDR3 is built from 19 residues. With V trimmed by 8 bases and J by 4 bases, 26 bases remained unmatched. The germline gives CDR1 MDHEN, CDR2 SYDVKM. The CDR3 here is CASESGSANGGLVGYEQYF. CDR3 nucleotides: TGTGCCAGCGAGAGCGGGTCAGCTAACGGAGGACTAGTAGGTTACGAGCAGTACTTC. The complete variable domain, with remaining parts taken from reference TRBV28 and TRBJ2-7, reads DVKVTQSSRYLVKRTGEKVFLECVQDMDHENMFWYRQDPGLGLRLIYFSYDVKMKEKGDIPEGYSVSREKKERFSLILESASTNQTSMYLCASESGSANGGLVGYEQYFGPGTRLTVT.

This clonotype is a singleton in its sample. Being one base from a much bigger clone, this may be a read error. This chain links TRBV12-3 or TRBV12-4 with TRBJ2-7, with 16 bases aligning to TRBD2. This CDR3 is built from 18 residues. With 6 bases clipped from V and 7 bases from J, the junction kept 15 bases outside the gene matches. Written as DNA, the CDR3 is TGTGCCAGCAGCCTGATAGGGACTAGCGGGAGGGGGAGGAATGAGCAGTACTTC. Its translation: CASSLIGTSGRGRNEQYF.

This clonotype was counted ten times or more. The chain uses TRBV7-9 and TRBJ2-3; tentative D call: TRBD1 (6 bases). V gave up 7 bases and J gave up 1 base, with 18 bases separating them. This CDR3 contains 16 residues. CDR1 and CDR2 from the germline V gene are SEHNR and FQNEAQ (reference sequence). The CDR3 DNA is TGTGCCAGCAACCATCCGAGCAGGGGCGGCACAGATACGCAGTATTTT. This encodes CASNHPSRGGTDTQYF.

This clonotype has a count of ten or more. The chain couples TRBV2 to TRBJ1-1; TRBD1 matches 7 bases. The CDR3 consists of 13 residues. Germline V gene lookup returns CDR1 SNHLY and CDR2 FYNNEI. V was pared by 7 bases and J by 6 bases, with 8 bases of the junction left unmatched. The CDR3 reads CASKLIQGAEAFF. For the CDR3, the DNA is TGTGCCAGCAAGTTAATCCAGGGGGCTGAAGCTTTCTTT.

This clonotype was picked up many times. This CDR3 is CASSPLGLTNYGYTF. The DNA for the CDR3 is TGTGCCAGCTCACCACTGGGACTGACTAACTATGGCTACACCTTC. This chain uses TRBV18 with TRBJ1-2; a weak D match, TRBD1 (5 bases). The V end was cut by 1 base, the J end by 0 bases, with 9 bases between. Germline CDR1 and CDR2: KGHSH and LQKENI. This CDR3 comprises 15 residues.

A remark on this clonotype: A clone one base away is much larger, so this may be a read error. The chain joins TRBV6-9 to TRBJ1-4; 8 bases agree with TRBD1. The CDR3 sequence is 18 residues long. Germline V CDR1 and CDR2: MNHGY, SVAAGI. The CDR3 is CASSGQDRVRSGGEKLVF. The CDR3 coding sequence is TGCGCCAGCAGTGGACAGGACAGGGTTCGGAGTGGAGGCGAAAAACTGGTTTTT.

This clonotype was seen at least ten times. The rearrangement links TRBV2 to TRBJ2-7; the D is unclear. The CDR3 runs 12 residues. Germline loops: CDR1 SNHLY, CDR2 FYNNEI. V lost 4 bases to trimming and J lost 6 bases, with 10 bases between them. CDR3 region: CASSGDMSEQYF. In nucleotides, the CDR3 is TGTGCCAGCAGTGGCGACATGTCCGAGCAGTACTTC.

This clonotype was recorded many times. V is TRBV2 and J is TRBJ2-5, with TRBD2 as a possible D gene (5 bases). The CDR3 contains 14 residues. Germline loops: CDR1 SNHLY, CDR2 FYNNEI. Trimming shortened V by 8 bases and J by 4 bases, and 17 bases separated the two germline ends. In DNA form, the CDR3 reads TGTGCCAGCTTCTCTTCGGGAATGGCAGAGACCCAGTACTTC. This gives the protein CASFSSGMAETQYF.

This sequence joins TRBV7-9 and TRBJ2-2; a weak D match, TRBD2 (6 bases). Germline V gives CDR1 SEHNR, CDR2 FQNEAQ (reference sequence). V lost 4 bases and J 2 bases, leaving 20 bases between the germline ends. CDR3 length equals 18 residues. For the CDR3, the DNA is TGTGCCAGCAGCTGGAATAGTGGGGCTAGCGTCAACACCGGGGAGCTGTTTTTT. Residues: CASSWNSGASVNTGELFF.

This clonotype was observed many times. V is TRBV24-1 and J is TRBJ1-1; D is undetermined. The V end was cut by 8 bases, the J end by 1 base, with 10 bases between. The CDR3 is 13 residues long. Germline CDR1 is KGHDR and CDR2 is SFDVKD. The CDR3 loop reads CATKGAANTEAFF. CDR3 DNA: TGTGCCACCAAGGGAGCAGCGAACACTGAAGCTTTCTTT.

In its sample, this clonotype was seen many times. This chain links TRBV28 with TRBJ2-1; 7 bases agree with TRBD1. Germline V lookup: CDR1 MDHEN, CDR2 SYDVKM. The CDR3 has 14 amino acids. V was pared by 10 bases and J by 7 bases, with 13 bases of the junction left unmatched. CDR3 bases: TGTGCCACTATTGACAGGGCCCATGGAAATGAGCAGTTCTTC. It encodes CATIDRAHGNEQFF.

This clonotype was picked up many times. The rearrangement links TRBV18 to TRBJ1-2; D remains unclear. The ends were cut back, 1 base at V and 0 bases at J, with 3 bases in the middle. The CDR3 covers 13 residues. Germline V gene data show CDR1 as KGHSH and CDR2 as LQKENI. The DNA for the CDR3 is TGTGCCAGCTCACCACGGGCTAACTATGGCTACACCTTC. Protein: CASSPRANYGYTF.

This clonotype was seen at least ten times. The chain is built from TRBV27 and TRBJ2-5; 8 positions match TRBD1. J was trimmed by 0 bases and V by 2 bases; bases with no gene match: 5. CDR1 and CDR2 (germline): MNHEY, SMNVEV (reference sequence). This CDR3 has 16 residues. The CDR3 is CASSLRTGKNQETQYF. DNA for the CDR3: TGTGCCAGCAGTTTACGGACAGGGAAGAACCAAGAGACCCAGTACTTC.

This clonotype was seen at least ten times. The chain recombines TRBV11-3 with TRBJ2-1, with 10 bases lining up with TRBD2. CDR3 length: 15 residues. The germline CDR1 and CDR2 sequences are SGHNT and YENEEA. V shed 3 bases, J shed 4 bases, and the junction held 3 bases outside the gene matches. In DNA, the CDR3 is TGTGCCAGCAGCTTTACTAGCGGGAAATACAATGAGCAGTTCTTC. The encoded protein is CASSFTSGKYNEQFF. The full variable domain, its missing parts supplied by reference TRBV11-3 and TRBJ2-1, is EAGVVQSPRYKIIEKKQPVAFWCNPISGHNTLYWYLQNLGQGPELLIRYENEEAVDDSQLPKDRFSAERLKGVDSTLKIQPAELGDSAVYLCASSFTSGKYNEQFFGPGTRLTVL.